This T cell receptor beta chain was sequenced in a study of PD-L1 blockade in urothelial cancer. V lost 2 bases and J lost 4; bases outside the gene matches: 3. The CDR3 covers 15 residues. CDR1 is SGDLS and CDR2 is YYNGEE in the germline V gene. The data were produced by immunoSEQ multiplex PCR, yet TCRdb's version contains in-frame clones alone and is incomplete. The top ten clones hold approximately 4% of a sample with tens of thousands of clones, 70% to 85% of them seen once. This material consisted of PBMCs, taken around atezolizumab (anti-PD-L1) treatment. The sequence came from a man between 65 and 85 years old with urothelial cancer. The chain has TRBV9 and TRBJ2-3, with 11 positions matching TRBD1. Here the CDR3 reads CASSVSGQGADTQYF. The CDR3 region has the DNA TGTGCCAGCAGCGTGTCGGGACAGGGGGCAGATACGCAGTATTTT.